The present T cell receptor (beta chain) was sequenced within a study of cytomegalovirus exposure and HLA in healthy donors. The PCR made use of 60 Vbeta and 13 Jbeta primers. Clones were sequenced by immunoSEQ multiplex PCR, and TCRdb holds only the in-frame ones, with some missing. The table has approximately 98,000 clones, around 74% seen once. In regard to this clone: Its specificity is not known.

The CDR3 has 13 residues. The V gene lost 2 bases and the J gene lost 6 bases, with 10 bases spanning the gap. CDR1 MNHEY and CDR2 SVGAGI come from the germline V gene. Points from the study as a whole: Later examination showed HLA-associated TCR beta chains had greater clonal expansion than equally common others. Some V segments, TRBV6-2 and TRBV6-3 among them, were indistinguishable and were therefore excluded.

The chain couples TRBV6-5 to TRBJ1-1; D possibly corresponds to TRBD1 (5 bases). The TCR was taken from a male donor in good health and CMV-seronegative. Sequenced sample: PBMCs. The CDR3 reads CASSYRGGAEAFF. In DNA form, the CDR3 reads TGTGCCAGCAGTTACCGTGGAGGGGCTGAAGCTTTCTTT.